A single sample is the source of the 26 T cell receptor beta chains below, sequenced in a study of cytomegalovirus exposure and HLA in healthy donors (TCRdb year 2017). The library was built by means of the immunoSEQ multiplex PCR assay. For the multiplex PCR, a mixture combining 60 forward primers for TCR Vbeta segments and 13 reverse primers for TCR Jbeta segments was used. Sourced from immuneACCESS, this table was stored by TCRdb with only in-frame sequences that have V and J called. A share of the clones is absent; for the studies checked, an unresolved V gene accounts for under half, and the remainder has no known explanation. A total of 150,000 to 200,000 clones appear in this sample, about 81% of them only once. 1.5% to 2% of the sample is taken by the ten largest. Sequencing input: PBMCs. The receptors were gathered from a man aged 18 to 35 in good health and CMV-seronegative.

This chain uses TRBV5-1 with TRBJ1-5; 9 positions agree with TRBD1. This CDR3 spans 16 amino acids. V was pared by 4 bases and J by 6 bases, with 11 bases of the junction left unmatched. Germline V lookup: CDR1 SGHRS, CDR2 YFSETQ. CDR3 DNA sequence: TGCGCCAGCAGCCCGGACAGGGGTTCCCCCCTTCAGCCCCAGCATTTT. It yields the protein CASSPDRGSPLQPQHF.

V is TRBV6-5 and J is TRBJ1-5; TRBD1 matches at 7 bases. The CDR3 totals 16 residues. V shed 2 bases, J shed 4 bases, and the junction held 8 bases outside the gene matches. Germline V gene data show CDR1 as MNHEY and CDR2 as SVGAGI. The CDR3 DNA follows: TGTGCCAGCAGTTACCATTCAGGGGGAGGAAATCAGCCCCAGCATTTT. The encoded protein is CASSYHSGGGNQPQHF.

This chain connects TRBV4-1 to TRBJ2-5; D remains unclear. Between the trimmed V and J ends, which lost 4 bases and 5 bases, there was a span of 14 bases. Germline V gene sequence: CDR1 MGHRA, CDR2 YSYEKL. The CDR3 length is 14 residues. CDR3 bases: TGCGCCAGCAGCCCCGGAGTCCCTGGGGAGACCCAGTACTTC. Translation gives CASSPGVPGETQYF.

The chain links TRBV11-2 to TRBJ2-2, with 14 nucleotides matching TRBD2. In germline, CDR1 is SGHAT, CDR2 FQNNGV. The CDR3 totals 19 residues. The V segment lost 4 bases and the J segment 3 bases; nucleotides outside the gene matches: 10. The CDR3 coding sequence is TGTGCCAGCAGCTCGGGGACTAGCGGGAGTAGTCCATACACCGGGGAGCTGTTTTTT. Translated: CASSSGTSGSSPYTGELFF. The full variable domain, in which reference TRBV11-2 and TRBJ2-2 provide the parts outside the CDR3, is EAGVAQSPRYKIIEKRQSVAFWCNPISGHATLYWYQQILGQGPKLLIQFQNNGVVDDSQLPKDRFSAERLKGVDSTLKIQPAKLEDSAVYLCASSSGTSGSSPYTGELFFGEGSRLTVL.

The chain carries TRBV7-2 and TRBJ2-7, with a tentative D call TRBD1 (6 bases). The CDR3 sequence is 13 residues long. Germline CDR1 and CDR2: SGHTA and FQGNSA. The V gene lost 5 bases and the J gene lost 3 bases, with 11 bases spanning the gap. The CDR3 region is CASSLGHYYEQYF. In nucleotides, the CDR3 is TGTGCCAGCAGCCTGGGACACTACTACGAGCAGTACTTC.

The gene calls are TRBV2 and TRBJ2-5, with 9 bases fitting TRBD1. The junction had 2 bases not matched to a gene; V was cut back by 5 bases and J by 4 bases. Germline values: CDR1 SNHLY, CDR2 FYNNEI. The CDR3 has 13 residues. Here the CDR3 DNA reads TGTGCCAGCAGTAGGGGACAGGGAGAGACCCAGTACTTC. It translates to CASSRGQGETQYF.

The chain couples TRBV5-1 to TRBJ2-3, with TRBD2 as a possible D gene (5 bases). Trimming took off 6 bases at V and 4 bases at J, with 15 bases between the two ends. This CDR3 has 14 amino acids. In germline, CDR1 is SGHRS, CDR2 YFSETQ. The CDR3 spells CASMNGGRADTQYF. For the CDR3, the DNA is TGCGCCAGCATGAATGGCGGGCGAGCAGATACGCAGTATTTT.

This clone has just one count. CDR3 sequence (DNA): TGTGCCAGCCTTCGGGGGACCGGGGAGCTGTTTTTT. Translated, it gives CASLRGTGELFF. V and J are TRBV11-2 and TRBJ2-2; tentatively, D is TRBD2 (6 bases). Germline V gene sequence: CDR1 SGHAT, CDR2 FQNNGV. This CDR3 is built from 12 residues. Between the trimmed V and J ends, which lost 8 bases and 5 bases, there was a span of 9 bases.

This chain uses TRBV30 with TRBJ1-1; D perhaps matches TRBD1 (5 bases). Trimming took 0 bases from V and 5 from J, leaving 13 bases between them. Per germline, CDR1 GTSNPN and CDR2 SVGIG (reference sequence). This CDR3 has 14 amino acids. The CDR3 is CAWSVLVGGTEAFF. The CDR3 bases are TGTGCCTGGAGTGTATTAGTGGGGGGAACTGAAGCTTTCTTT.

The J gene is TRBJ2-7, the V gene TRBV7-9, with 8 bases lining up with TRBD1. Germline loops: CDR1 SEHNR, CDR2 FQNEAQ (reference sequence). Trimming at V came to 4 bases and at J to 7 bases, leaving 9 bases not matched to a gene. The CDR3 loop spans 14 amino acids. The CDR3 sequence is CASSSSTRGREQYF. The CDR3 DNA reads as TGTGCCAGCAGCTCCTCCACCAGGGGGCGAGAGCAGTACTTC.

V and J are TRBV28 and TRBJ2-3, with a possible D match to TRBD2 (5 bases). CDR1 is MDHEN and CDR2 is SYDVKM in the germline V gene. The CDR3 loop spans 14 amino acids. The ends were cut back, 5 bases at V and 11 bases at J, with 20 bases in the middle. In DNA, the CDR3 is TGTGCCAGCAGTAGCCCCGGAGAGGGAATGTGGCAGTATTTT. This gives the protein CASSSPGEGMWQYF. The full variable domain, its missing parts supplied by reference TRBV28 and TRBJ2-3, is DVKVTQSSRYLVKRTGEKVFLECVQDMDHENMFWYRQDPGLGLRLIYFSYDVKMKEKGDIPEGYSVSREKKERFSLILESASTNQTSMYLCASSSPGEGMWQYFGPGTRLTVL.

Comment on this clone: At one boundary the junction diverges from the germline segment, which might be a read error. The chain joins TRBV7-9 to TRBJ1-6, with TRBD1 matching over 7 bases. Per germline, CDR1 SEHNR and CDR2 FQNEAQ (reference sequence). There are 13 residues in the CDR3. The CDR3 loop reads CSSWGQMDSPLHF. As DNA, the CDR3 is TGTTCCAGCTGGGGACAGATGGATTCACCCCTCCACTTT.

The chain carries TRBV19 and TRBJ2-7, with 7 bases matching TRBD1. CDR1 is LNHDA, CDR2 SQIVND, per germline (reference sequence). The CDR3 is 15 amino acids. V shed 3 bases and J 4 bases; nucleotides not matched to a gene: 9. The CDR3 DNA follows: TGTGCCAGTAGTATCGATGGGACAGTGGGGTACGAGCAGTACTTC. Its translation is CASSIDGTVGYEQYF.

This clone is medium-sized (0.01 to 0.1%). The V gene is TRBV4-3, the J gene TRBJ2-5, with 10 bases lining up with TRBD2. Germline V gene data show CDR1 as LGHNA and CDR2 as YSLEER. The CDR3 spans 17 residues. V dropped 1 base and J dropped 5; count of bases not matched to a gene: 10. CDR3 nucleotides: TGCGCCAGCAGCCAAGGCTCTTCTAGCGGGGGAGCGGAGACCCAGTACTTC. It encodes CASSQGSSSGGAETQYF.

The rearrangement links TRBV29-1 to TRBJ1-2; a possible D gene is TRBD1 (6 bases). Trimming stripped 4 bases from V and 0 bases from J, with 15 bases between. The CDR3 consists of 15 residues. The germline V gene has CDR1 SQVTM and CDR2 ANQGSEA. The CDR3 sequence: CSVGGTGQANYGYTF. In nucleotides, the CDR3 is TGCAGCGTTGGGGGAACAGGGCAGGCTAACTATGGCTACACCTTC.

The rearrangement uses TRBV2 and TRBJ2-2; 13 bases match TRBD2. V shed 5 bases and J 5 bases; nucleotides not matched to a gene: 5. In germline, CDR1 is SNHLY, CDR2 FYNNEI. CDR3 length: 16 amino acids. CDR3 coding DNA: TGTGCCAGCAGTACTAGCGGGAGGGCCCGAACCGGGGAGCTGTTTTTT. As protein: CASSTSGRARTGELFF.

The chain couples TRBV7-3 to TRBJ2-7, with 9 bases fitting TRBD2. CDR1 and CDR2 from the germline V gene are SGHTA and FQGTGA. Trimming at V came to 0 bases and at J to 4 bases, leaving 1 base not matched to a gene. This CDR3 comprises 14 residues. The CDR3: CASSLTSGSYEQYF. CDR3 sequence (DNA): TGTGCCAGCAGCTTAACTAGCGGGAGTTACGAGCAGTACTTC. Supplemented by reference TRBV7-3 and TRBJ2-7, the full variable domain reads GAGVSQTPSNKVTEKGKYVELRCDPISGHTALYWYRQSLGQGPEFLIYFQGTGAADDSGLPNDRFFAVRPEGSVSTLKIQRTERGDSAVYLCASSLTSGSYEQYFGPGTRLTVT.

This chain connects TRBV5-6 to TRBJ2-2; a weak D match, TRBD1 (6 bases). CDR1 and CDR2 (germline): SGHDT, YYEEEE. CDR3 length: 15 residues. V was trimmed by 2 bases and J by 4 bases, leaving 12 bases between them. CDR3 in DNA: TGTGCCAGCAGCTTAGAGGGGGTCGGCACCGGGGAGCTGTTTTTT. Its translation is CASSLEGVGTGELFF.

CDR3 sequence (DNA): TGCGCCAGCAGCCAGGGAAGGGGTACCGGGGAGCTGTTTTTT. Translated: CASSQGRGTGELFF. V and J are TRBV4-3 and TRBJ2-2, with D perhaps TRBD1 (5 bases). V lost 3 bases and J lost 5, with 10 bases in between. This CDR3 comprises 14 residues. The germline CDR1 and CDR2 sequences are LGHNA and YSLEER.

This clone was found once. CDR3 in amino acids: CASSTGQRYEQYF. The CDR3 DNA reads TGTGCCAGTAGCACCGGACAGCGCTACGAGCAGTACTTC. The chain couples TRBV19 to TRBJ2-7, with a possible D match to TRBD1 (6 bases). CDR3 size: 13 residues. Germline-derived CDR1 and CDR2 are LNHDA and SQIVND (reference sequence). The V end was cut by 6 bases, the J end by 3 bases, with 12 bases between.

The chain is built from TRBV7-9 and TRBJ1-1; unclear D gene. Germline V CDR1 and CDR2: SEHNR, FQNEAQ (reference sequence). This CDR3 region has 12 residues. Trimming removed 5 bases from V and 2 bases from J, with 6 bases in between. The CDR3 sequence: CASSKTNTEAFF. The CDR3 region has the DNA TGTGCCAGCAGCAAAACTAACACTGAAGCTTTCTTT. Combining the CDR3 with reference TRBV7-9 and TRBJ1-1 gives the whole variable domain DTGVSQNPRHKITKRGQNVTFRCDPISEHNRLYWYRQTLGQGPEFLTYFQNEAQLEKSRLLSDRFSAERPKGSFSTLEIQRTEQGDSAMYLCASSKTNTEAFFGQGTRLTVV.

The chain couples TRBV5-1 to TRBJ1-2; perhaps TRBD1 as D (6 bases). The V end was cut by 4 bases, the J end by 3 bases, with 13 bases between. There are 14 residues in the CDR3. Germline V gene sequence: CDR1 SGHRS, CDR2 YFSETQ. This CDR3 reads CASSVRQADYGYTF. The DNA for the CDR3 is TGCGCCAGCAGCGTACGACAGGCCGACTATGGCTACACCTTC. Together with reference TRBV5-1 and TRBJ1-2, the CDR3 gives the full variable domain: KAGVTQTPRYLIKTRGQQVTLSCSPISGHRSVSWYQQTPGQGLQFLFEYFSETQRNKGNFPGRFSGRQFSNSRSEMNVSTLELGDSALYLCASSVRQADYGYTFGSGTRLTVV.

This chain uses TRBV13 with TRBJ2-1, with D tentatively TRBD2 (6 bases). The V end was cut by 3 bases, the J end by 6 bases, with 12 bases between. Germline V gene sequence: CDR1 PRHDT, CDR2 FYEKMQ (reference sequence). This CDR3 contains 14 residues. As DNA, the CDR3 is TGTGCCAGCAGCTTCGCAGTGGGACTCAATGAGCAGTTCTTC. It translates to CASSFAVGLNEQFF. The full variable domain, in which reference TRBV13 and TRBJ2-1 provide the parts outside the CDR3, is AAGVIQSPRHLIKEKRETATLKCYPIPRHDTVYWYQQGPGQDPQFLISFYEKMQSDKGSIPDRFSAQQFSDYHSELNMSSLELGDSALYFCASSFAVGLNEQFFGPGTRLTVL.

The chain is built from TRBV15 and TRBJ2-1; D remains ambiguous. Germline V gene data show CDR1 as LNHNV and CDR2 as YYDKDF (reference sequence). Between the trimmed V and J ends, which lost 0 bases and 4 bases, there was a span of 13 bases. CDR3 length equals 16 residues. CDR3 sequence reads: CATSRDTSLDYNEQFF. CDR3 in DNA: TGTGCCACCAGCAGAGATACGAGTCTAGATTACAATGAGCAGTTCTTC.

The rearrangement uses TRBV11-2 and TRBJ2-3; weak D call: TRBD2 (5 bases). Trimming removed 5 bases from V and 2 bases from J, with 8 bases in between. CDR3 size: 13 residues. The germline V gene encodes CDR1 SGHAT and CDR2 FQNNGV. CDR3 in amino acids: CASSGGLTDTQYF. The DNA for the CDR3 is TGTGCCAGCAGCGGTGGACTCACAGATACGCAGTATTTT.

The rearrangement links TRBV2 to TRBJ1-5; 7 bases agree with TRBD1. The CDR3 totals 16 residues. Germline V gene data show CDR1 as SNHLY and CDR2 as FYNNEI. The junction had 12 bases not matched to a gene; V was cut back by 6 bases and J by 4 bases. CDR3 in DNA: TGTGCCAGCAGACTCATTGGGACAGAGCTGAATCAGCCCCAGCATTTT. It specifies CASRLIGTELNQPQHF.